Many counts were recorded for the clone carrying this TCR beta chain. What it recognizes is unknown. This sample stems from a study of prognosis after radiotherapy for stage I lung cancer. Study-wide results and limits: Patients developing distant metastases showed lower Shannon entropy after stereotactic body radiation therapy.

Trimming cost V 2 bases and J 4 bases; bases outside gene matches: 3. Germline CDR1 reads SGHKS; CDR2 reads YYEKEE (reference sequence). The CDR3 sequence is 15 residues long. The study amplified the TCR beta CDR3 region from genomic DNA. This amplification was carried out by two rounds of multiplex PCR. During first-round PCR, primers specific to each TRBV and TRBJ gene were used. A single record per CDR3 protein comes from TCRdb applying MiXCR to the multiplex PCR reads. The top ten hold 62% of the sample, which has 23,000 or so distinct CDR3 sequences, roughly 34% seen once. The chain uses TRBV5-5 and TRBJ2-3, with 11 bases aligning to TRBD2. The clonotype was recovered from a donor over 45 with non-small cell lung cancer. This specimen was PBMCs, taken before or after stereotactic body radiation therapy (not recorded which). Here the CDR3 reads CASSLTSGSPDTQYF. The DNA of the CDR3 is TGTGCCAGCAGCTTAACTAGCGGGAGCCCAGATACGCAGTATTTT.